These 19 T cell receptor beta chains were all obtained from the same sample, sequenced in a study of cytomegalovirus exposure and HLA in healthy donors (dated by TCRdb to the late 2010s). The library relied on the immunoSEQ multiplex PCR assay. TCRdb stores this immuneACCESS table with in-frame sequences only. Part of the clones is absent; in the studies checked, under half of the shortfall reflects unresolved V genes, and no reason is known for the rest. The sample records about 280,000 clones, roughly 90% of which are singletons. The ten largest clones represent 0.92% of the sample. The sequencing sample was made of PBMCs. These receptors all stem from a woman under 30 in good health and CMV-seronegative.

This chain joins TRBV5-1 and TRBJ2-7, with D unresolved. The ends were cut back, 6 bases at V and 5 bases at J, with 15 bases in the middle. This CDR3 region has 13 residues. Germline V gives CDR1 SGHRS, CDR2 YFSETQ. In DNA, the CDR3 is TGCGCCAGCAAAACTGTCGGGTCCCACGAGCAGTACTTC. Amino acids: CASKTVGSHEQYF. Together with reference TRBV5-1 and TRBJ2-7, the CDR3 gives the full variable domain: KAGVTQTPRYLIKTRGQQVTLSCSPISGHRSVSWYQQTPGQGLQFLFEYFSETQRNKGNFPGRFSGRQFSNSRSEMNVSTLELGDSALYLCASKTVGSHEQYFGPGTRLTVT.

The chain combines TRBV21-1 with TRBJ2-1; the table's D gene call, TRBD2, was not cross checked with the DNA. TRBV21-1 is given as a pseudogene. The CDR3 consists of 19 residues. In DNA form, the CDR3 reads TGTGCCAGCAGCAATGGAAAGGGTTATGATGGGAGCTCCTACAATGAGCAGTTCTTC. It yields the protein CASSNGKGYDGSSYNEQFF.

The CDR3, as DNA: TGCGCCAGCAGCTTCACAGGGGGCGACATGAATGAGCAGTTCTTC. Translating gives CASSFTGGDMNEQFF. The V call is TRBV5-1, the J call TRBJ2-1; 9 bases align to TRBD1. The germline CDR1 and CDR2 sequences are SGHRS and YFSETQ. This CDR3 comprises 15 residues. V was pared by 2 bases and J by 7 bases, with 7 bases of the junction left unmatched. Full variable domain (rest looked up from reference TRBV5-1 and TRBJ2-1): KAGVTQTPRYLIKTRGQQVTLSCSPISGHRSVSWYQQTPGQGLQFLFEYFSETQRNKGNFPGRFSGRQFSNSRSEMNVSTLELGDSALYLCASSFTGGDMNEQFFGPGTRLTVL.

The chain uses TRBV10-2 and TRBJ1-1; no reliable D call. Germline CDR1 WSHSY, CDR2 SAAADI. V was pared by 6 bases and J by 1 base, with 3 bases between. The CDR3 runs 11 residues. CDR3 residues: CASSRNTEAFF. The CDR3 coding sequence is TGCGCCAGCAGCAGGAACACTGAAGCTTTCTTT.

The genes are TRBV5-1 and TRBJ1-4, with 10 bases fitting TRBD1. With V trimmed by 4 bases and J by 0 bases, 12 bases remained unmatched. The CDR3 sequence is 19 residues long. CDR1 SGHRS and CDR2 YFSETQ come from the germline V gene. The CDR3 sequence: CASSPWTGGSRATNEKLFF. In nucleotides, the CDR3 is TGCGCCAGCAGCCCCTGGACAGGGGGGAGTAGGGCAACTAATGAAAAACTGTTTTTT.

The V call is TRBV28, the J call TRBJ1-5; D is possibly TRBD1 (5 bases). V was cut by 6 bases and J by 3 bases, with 6 bases left in between. The CDR3 sequence is 12 residues long. Germline CDR1 and CDR2: MDHEN and SYDVKM. The DNA for the CDR3 is TGTGCCAGCAGAGGGGCCAATCAGCCCCAGCATTTT. This codes for CASRGANQPQHF.

The V and J genes are TRBV28 and TRBJ1-2, with D unresolved. Germline lookup yields CDR1 MDHEN and CDR2 SYDVKM. The CDR3 runs 12 residues. V was shortened by 3 bases and J by 8 bases, with 10 bases between the two germline ends. As DNA, the CDR3 is TGTGCCAGCAGTTTTCGTAGCCGGGGCTACACCTTC. Translating gives CASSFRSRGYTF.

The gene calls are TRBV2 and TRBJ2-7, with TRBD1 as a possible D gene (5 bases). V gave up 4 bases and J gave up 3 bases, with 7 bases separating them. The germline V gene encodes CDR1 SNHLY and CDR2 FYNNEI. The CDR3 has 12 amino acids. The CDR3 bases are TGTGCCAGCAGTGCAGACAGCTACGAGCAGTACTTC. Translating gives CASSADSYEQYF.

The chain has TRBV10-3 and TRBJ2-2; TRBD2 agrees at 7 bases. The germline CDR1 and CDR2 sequences are ENHRY and SYGVKD. Trimming cost V 9 bases and J 6 bases; bases outside gene matches: 10. There are 14 residues in the CDR3. CDR3 in amino acids: CAISGGSTAGELFF. The CDR3 nucleotides read TGTGCCATATCCGGCGGGAGTACGGCCGGGGAGCTGTTTTTT.

The chain employs TRBV5-1 and TRBJ2-3, with 10 bases lining up with TRBD2. This CDR3 is built from 16 residues. The germline V gene has CDR1 SGHRS and CDR2 YFSETQ. V lost 0 bases and J lost 6; bases outside the gene matches: 7. The CDR3 here is CASSLAPAGGSDTQYF. The CDR3 region has the DNA TGCGCCAGCAGCTTGGCCCCAGCGGGAGGGTCTGATACGCAGTATTTT.

The rearrangement joins TRBV2 to TRBJ2-6; 7 nucleotides line up with TRBD2. CDR1 SNHLY and CDR2 FYNNEI come from the germline V gene. V gave up 7 bases and J gave up 1 base; unmatched junction bases: 7. The CDR3 has 16 residues. The CDR3 DNA sequence: TGTGCCAGCACCCACGAGGGAGGGTCTGGGGCCAACGTCCTGACTTTC. Its translation: CASTHEGGSGANVLTF.

J is TRBJ2-1 and V is TRBV6-1; 7 nucleotides align to TRBD1. The germline V gene has CDR1 MNHNS and CDR2 SASEGT. Trimming at V came to 2 bases and at J to 4 bases, leaving 5 bases not matched to a gene. The CDR3 runs 15 residues. In DNA form, the CDR3 reads TGTGCCAGCAGTGAATGGGCAGGGGGATACAATGAGCAGTTCTTC. Amino acid sequence: CASSEWAGGYNEQFF.

This clone appeared a single time. This chain connects TRBV1 to TRBJ2-2; whether TRBD2, the table's D call, matches the DNA was not checked. TRBV1 is termed a pseudogene. CDR3 length equals 18 residues. CDR3 coding DNA: TGCACCAGCAGCCCTCGCGGACTAGCGCAAACTAACACCGGGGAGCTGTTTTTT. It translates to CTSSPRGLAQTNTGELFF.

This rearrangement joins TRBV28 to TRBJ1-2; D call uncertain. This CDR3 region has 14 residues. From germline, CDR1 is MDHEN and CDR2 SYDVKM. The ends were cut back, 3 bases at V and 6 bases at J, with 14 bases in the middle. CDR3: CASSFVRLGHGYTF. CDR3 nucleotide sequence: TGTGCCAGCAGTTTTGTTCGTCTAGGCCATGGCTACACCTTC.

V is TRBV6-6 and J is TRBJ1-1; TRBD1 aligns across 8 bases. With 2 bases clipped from V and 2 bases from J, the junction kept 4 bases outside the gene matches. Germline-derived CDR1 and CDR2 are MNHNY and SVGAGI (reference sequence). The CDR3 contains 15 residues. Written as DNA, the CDR3 is TGTGCCAGCAGTTACCCCGGACAGGGTAACACTGAAGCTTTCTTT. As protein: CASSYPGQGNTEAFF.

The chain couples TRBV28 to TRBJ1-3; TRBD1 agrees at 9 bases. There are 17 residues in the CDR3. J was trimmed by 0 bases and V by 5 bases; bases with no gene match: 8. In germline, CDR1 is MDHEN, CDR2 SYDVKM. In DNA form, the CDR3 reads TGTGCCAGCAGTCGAGGGACAGGGATGATCTCTGGAAACACCATATATTTT. Amino acids: CASSRGTGMISGNTIYF.

The rearrangement joins TRBV18 to TRBJ1-4, with D possibly being TRBD1 (5 bases). V dropped 2 bases and J dropped 5 bases, with 9 bases sitting between them. CDR3 size: 14 residues. Germline CDR1 reads KGHSH; CDR2 reads LQKENI. CDR3 protein: CASSPGGSNEKLFF. The DNA for the CDR3 is TGTGCCAGCTCACCAGGGGGGTCGAATGAAAAACTGTTTTTT.

This chain connects TRBV5-6 to TRBJ2-2; 11 bases fit TRBD2. V lost 4 bases and J lost 2; bases outside the gene matches: 10. CDR3 length equals 18 residues. Germline V gene sequence: CDR1 SGHDT, CDR2 YYEEEE. The CDR3, as DNA: TGTGCCAGCAGCCAATCCTTAGCGGGAGGGCAAAACACCGGGGAGCTGTTTTTT. It specifies CASSQSLAGGQNTGELFF.

DNA of the CDR3: TGTGCCAGCAGCTCCCGGGCGGGGGGGGTCGGAGAGACCCAGTACTTC. It codes for CASSSRAGGVGETQYF. The chain employs TRBV28 and TRBJ2-5, with 9 bases lining up with TRBD2. V dropped 6 bases and J dropped 4; count of bases not matched to a gene: 12. CDR3 length: 16 residues. Per germline, CDR1 MDHEN and CDR2 SYDVKM.